The clone carrying this TCR beta chain was detected only a few times. Its antigen is as yet unknown. J gave up 0 bases and V 1 base, and 9 bases lay outside the gene matches. CDR3 length: 18 amino acids. The V gene's germline CDR1 is LNHDA and CDR2 SQIVND (reference sequence). Described treatment: randomized to nivolumab then ipilimumab (arm A) or the reverse (arm B). DNA-damaging chemotherapy had not been given to any patient beforehand. Sequenced by immunoSEQ multiplex PCR; TCRdb stores in-frame clones only, minus some. The table has 4,000 to 5,000 clones, about a quarter seen once. This sample is part of a study of sequential checkpoint blockade in melanoma. Study summary: TCRβ was sequenced from DNA of 75 to 95 pretreatment tumors. About two dozen patients had matched tumor biopsies before treatment and at week 13 after nivolumab or ipilimumab alone.

Study outcomes and limitations: Tumor T-cell fraction and clonality correlated with PD-L1 and CD8+ counts.

The origin of this receptor is a human donor with melanoma. The genes are TRBV19 and TRBJ1-5; 7 positions agree with TRBD1. The material sequenced was tumor tissue (inferred from file names), taken from a patient given nivolumab and ipilimumab in sequence. CDR3 residues: CASSIVGPGQTSNQPQHF. DNA of the CDR3: TGTGCCAGTAGTATAGTCGGCCCGGGACAGACTAGCAATCAGCCCCAGCATTTT.